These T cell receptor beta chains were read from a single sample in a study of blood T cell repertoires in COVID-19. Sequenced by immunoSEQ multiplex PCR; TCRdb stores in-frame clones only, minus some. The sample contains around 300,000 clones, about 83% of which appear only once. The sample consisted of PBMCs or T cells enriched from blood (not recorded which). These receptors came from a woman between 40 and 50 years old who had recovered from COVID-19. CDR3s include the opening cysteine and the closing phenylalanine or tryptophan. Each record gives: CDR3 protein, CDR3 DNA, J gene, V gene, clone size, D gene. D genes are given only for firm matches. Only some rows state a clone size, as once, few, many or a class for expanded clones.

CASSLDGVEANEQFF TGCGCCAGCAGCTTGGACGGGGTGGAGGCTAATGAGCAGTTCTTC TRBJ2-1 TRBV5-1 NA NA
CASSPGQSTYEQYF TGTGCCAGCTCACCGGGACAGTCTACCTACGAGCAGTACTTC TRBJ2-7 TRBV18 NA TRBD1
CASSQVGGRAENEQFF TGCGCCAGCAGCCAAGTGGGCGGGAGGGCGGAGAATGAGCAGTTCTTC TRBJ2-1 TRBV4-1 NA TRBD2
CASSTGNPEQFF TGTGCCAGCAGTACAGGGAATCCTGAGCAGTTCTTC TRBJ2-1 TRBV28 NA NA
CASSREQGALVNTQYF TGCGCCAGCAGCCGCGAACAGGGGGCGCTTGTAAATACGCAGTATTTT TRBJ2-3 TRBV4-1 few TRBD1
CSVAEVAYEQYF TGCAGCGTTGCCGAGGTGGCGTACGAGCAGTACTTC TRBJ2-7 TRBV29-1 NA NA
CASSPRDVTQYF TGTGCCAGCAGCCCGAGAGATGTTACGCAGTATTTT TRBJ2-3 TRBV7-8 NA NA
CASSLVRSDPPMGHEQFF TGCGCCAGCAGCTTGGTCCGGAGCGACCCGCCGATGGGGCATGAGCAGTTCTTC TRBJ2-1 TRBV5-1 NA NA
CASSLTGAVRFDQETQYF TGTGCCAGCAGTCTTACAGGGGCCGTAAGGTTTGACCAAGAGACCCAGTACTTC TRBJ2-5 TRBV3-1/TRBV3-2 NA TRBD1
CATSGSGTGGWEQFF TGTGCCACCAGTGGGTCCGGGACAGGGGGATGGGAGCAGTTCTTC TRBJ2-1 TRBV24-1 few TRBD1
CASSLGLSSYEQYF TGTGCCAGCAGCCTCGGACTAAGCTCCTACGAGCAGTACTTC TRBJ2-7 TRBV3-1/TRBV3-2 few NA
CSVVVGDNEQFF TGCAGCGTTGTGGTAGGGGACAATGAGCAGTTCTTC TRBJ2-1 TRBV29-1 NA NA
CASSYEDRGRETQYF TGCGCCAGCAGCTACGAGGACAGGGGTCGAGAGACCCAGTACTTC TRBJ2-5 TRBV5-1 NA TRBD1
CASRNSDRPQISPLHF TGTGCCAGCAGGAATAGCGACAGGCCCCAAATTTCACCCCTCCACTTT TRBJ1-6 TRBV27 NA NA
CASRATELGAFF TGTGCCAGCAGAGCAACAGAGCTTGGAGCTTTCTTT TRBJ1-1 TRBV28 NA NA
CACDRGRYNEQFF TGTGCCTGCGACAGGGGAAGATACAATGAGCAGTTCTTC TRBJ2-1 TRBV19 NA TRBD1
CASSLRGRLFGEQFF TGTGCCAGCAGCTTAAGAGGGAGGCTCTTCGGTGAGCAGTTCTTC TRBJ2-1 TRBV11-2 NA NA
CASSPPDGGSREKLFF TGTGCCAGCTCACCACCGGACGGAGGGAGTAGGGAAAAACTGTTTTTT TRBJ1-4 TRBV18 few NA
CASSIGQGQPQHF TGTGCCAGCAGCATCGGACAAGGACAGCCCCAGCATTTT TRBJ1-5 TRBV7-6 NA NA
CASSLQGAYEQYF TGTGCCAGCAGTTTGCAGGGGGCTTACGAGCAGTACTTC TRBJ2-7 TRBV27 NA TRBD1
CASSPLVGTGGRQTQYF TGTGCCAGCTCACCATTGGTCGGGACAGGGGGCCGGCAGACCCAGTACTTC TRBJ2-5 TRBV18 NA TRBD1
CASSDSPGPQHF TGTGCCAGCAGCGACAGTCCGGGGCCCCAGCATTTT TRBJ1-5 TRBV12-3/TRBV12-4 NA NA
CASSLRTSGAYEQYF TGCGCCAGCAGCCTGCGGACTAGCGGGGCCTACGAGCAGTACTTC TRBJ2-7 TRBV5-1 NA TRBD2
CASNRGGAYNEQFF TGTGCCAGCAACAGGGGGGGTGCCTACAATGAGCAGTTCTTC TRBJ2-1 TRBV6-5 NA NA
CASSPPRGPGDTQYF TGTGCCAGCAGTCCCCCGCGAGGGCCGGGGGATACGCAGTATTTT TRBJ2-3 TRBV28 NA NA
CTSSQDRRKFEAFF TGCACCAGCAGCCAAGATAGGAGAAAGTTTGAAGCTTTCTTT TRBJ1-1 TRBV1 NA NA
CASSFLIAGDEQFF TGTGCCAGCAGTTTCCTAATAGCGGGAGATGAGCAGTTCTTC TRBJ2-1 TRBV27 NA TRBD2
CASRRQGATSNLHF TGTGCCAGCAGGAGACAGGGGGCGACGAGTAACCTCCACTTT TRBJ1-6 TRBV28 NA TRBD1
CASSHGLAGTDTQYF TGTGCCAGCAGCCACGGACTAGCGGGAACAGATACGCAGTATTTT TRBJ2-3 TRBV11-3 NA TRBD2
CASSFSGSYEQYF TGTGCCAGCAGTTTTAGCGGCTCCTACGAGCAGTACTTC TRBJ2-7 TRBV12-3/TRBV12-4 NA NA
CASSLEPAQPQHF TGTGCCAGCAGTCTAGAACCGGCTCAGCCCCAGCATTTT TRBJ1-5 TRBV6-2/TRBV6-3 few NA
CASSTDGGNTEAFF TGTGCCAGCAGCACCGACGGCGGAAACACTGAAGCTTTCTTT TRBJ1-1 TRBV28 NA NA
CASRVDGDTIYF TGTGCCAGCAGGGTAGACGGGGACACCATATATTTT TRBJ1-3 TRBV7-9 NA NA
CASSQARPGLSFDTQYF TGTGCCAGCAGCCAGGCCCGCCCGGGACTGTCCTTTGATACGCAGTATTTT TRBJ2-3 TRBV7-2 NA NA
CASSTDRANEQFF TGTGCCAGCAGTACGGACAGGGCGAATGAGCAGTTCTTC TRBJ2-1 TRBV11-2 NA TRBD1
CASSLRDRDVTGELFF TGTGCCAGCAGTTTACGGGACAGGGATGTCACCGGGGAGCTGTTTTTT TRBJ2-2 TRBV28 NA TRBD1
CASSIIHGELFF TGTGCCAGTAGTATCATTCACGGGGAGCTGTTTTTT TRBJ2-2 TRBV19 NA NA